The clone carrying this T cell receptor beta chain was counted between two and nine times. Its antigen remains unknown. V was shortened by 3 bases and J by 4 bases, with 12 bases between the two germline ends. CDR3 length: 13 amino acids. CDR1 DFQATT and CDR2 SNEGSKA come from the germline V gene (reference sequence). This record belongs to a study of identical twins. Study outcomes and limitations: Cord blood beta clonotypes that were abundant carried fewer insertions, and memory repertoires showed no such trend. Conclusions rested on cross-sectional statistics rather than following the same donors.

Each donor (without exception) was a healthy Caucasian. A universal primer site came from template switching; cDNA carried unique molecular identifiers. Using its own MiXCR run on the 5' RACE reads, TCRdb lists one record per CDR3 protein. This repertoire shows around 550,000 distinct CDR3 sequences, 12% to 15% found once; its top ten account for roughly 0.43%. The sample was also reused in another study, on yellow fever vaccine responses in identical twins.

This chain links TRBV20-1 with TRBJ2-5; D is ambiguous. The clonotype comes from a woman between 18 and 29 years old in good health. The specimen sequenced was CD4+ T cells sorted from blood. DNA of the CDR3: TGCAGTGCTAGTAGAGTTGGGCGAGAGACCCAGTACTTC. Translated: CSASRVGRETQYF.